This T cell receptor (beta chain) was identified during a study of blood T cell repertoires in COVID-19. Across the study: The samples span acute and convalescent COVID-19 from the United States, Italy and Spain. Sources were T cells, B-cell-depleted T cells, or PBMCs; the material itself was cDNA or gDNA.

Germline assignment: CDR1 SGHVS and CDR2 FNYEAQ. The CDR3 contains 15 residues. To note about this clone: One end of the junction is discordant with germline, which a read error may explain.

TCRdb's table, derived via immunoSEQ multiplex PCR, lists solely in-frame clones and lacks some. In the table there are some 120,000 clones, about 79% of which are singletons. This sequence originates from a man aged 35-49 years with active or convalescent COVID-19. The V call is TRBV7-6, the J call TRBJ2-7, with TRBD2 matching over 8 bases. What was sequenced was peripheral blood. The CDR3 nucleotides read TGTGCCAGCAGCTCCTTGGCGGGAGGATCCTCCGAGCAGTACTTC. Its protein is CASSSLAGGSSEQYF.